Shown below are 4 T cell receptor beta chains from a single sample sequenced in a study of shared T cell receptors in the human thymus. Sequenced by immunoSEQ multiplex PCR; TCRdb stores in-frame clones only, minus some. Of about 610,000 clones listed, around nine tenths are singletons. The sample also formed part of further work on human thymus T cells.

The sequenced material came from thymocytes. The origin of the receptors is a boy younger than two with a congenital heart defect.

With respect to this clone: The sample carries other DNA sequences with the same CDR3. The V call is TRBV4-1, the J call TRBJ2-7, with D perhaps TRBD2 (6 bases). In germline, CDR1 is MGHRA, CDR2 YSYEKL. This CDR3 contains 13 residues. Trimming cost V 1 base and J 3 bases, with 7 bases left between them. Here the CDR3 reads CASSQGGDYEQYF. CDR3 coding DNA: TGCGCCAGCAGCCAAGGCGGGGACTACGAGCAGTACTTC.

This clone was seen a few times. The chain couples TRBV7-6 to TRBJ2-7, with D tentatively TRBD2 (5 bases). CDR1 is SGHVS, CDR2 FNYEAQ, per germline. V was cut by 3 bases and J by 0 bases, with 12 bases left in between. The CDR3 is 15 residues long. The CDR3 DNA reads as TGTGCCAGCAGCTTGCGCGGGCCGGTCTCCTACGAGCAGTACTTC. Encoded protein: CASSLRGPVSYEQYF.

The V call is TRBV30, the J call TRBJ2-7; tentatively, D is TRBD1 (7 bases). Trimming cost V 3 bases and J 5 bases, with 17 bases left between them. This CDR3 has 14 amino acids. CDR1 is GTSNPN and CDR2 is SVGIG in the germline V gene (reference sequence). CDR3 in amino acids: CAWRRQGGGHEQYF. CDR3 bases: TGTGCCTGGAGGAGACAGGGAGGTGGGCACGAGCAGTACTTC.

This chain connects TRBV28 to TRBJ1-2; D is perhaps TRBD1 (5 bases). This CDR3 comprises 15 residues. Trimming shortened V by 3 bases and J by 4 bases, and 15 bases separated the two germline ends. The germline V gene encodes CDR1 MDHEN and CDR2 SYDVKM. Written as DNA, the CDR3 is TGTGCCAGCAGTTTTGCCGGGGGGGAGGGCTATGGCTACACCTTC. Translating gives CASSFAGGEGYGYTF.